These 24 T cell receptor beta chains came from one sample sequenced in a study of PD-1 blockade in classical Hodgkin lymphoma. Every patient had relapsed following autologous stem cell transplantation, and cohorts differed in brentuximab vedotin exposure. TCRdb's copy holds only in-frame clones and misses some; the assay was immunoSEQ multiplex PCR. The data show roughly 15,000 clones, with approximately 88% seen just once and roughly 34% held by the top ten. Sequenced here: peripheral blood mononuclear cells (PBMCs), sampled before the second cycle of nivolumab. The origin of the receptors is a human donor with classical Hodgkin lymphoma.

The chain has TRBV11-2 and TRBJ2-1; D is possibly TRBD2 (6 bases). This CDR3 comprises 14 residues. The germline gives CDR1 SGHAT, CDR2 FQNNGV. V lost 0 bases and J lost 8, with 11 bases in between. Written as DNA, the CDR3 is TGTGCCAGCAGCTTAGAAACTACGGGGGATGAGCAGTTCTTC. It codes for CASSLETTGDEQFF.

The chain links TRBV10-3 to TRBJ1-4; unclear D gene. The CDR3 consists of 15 residues. The germline V and J ends were trimmed by 6 bases and 8 bases, with 19 bases remaining between them. CDR1 and CDR2 from the germline V gene are ENHRY and SYGVKD. CDR3 amino acids: CAISTSAGTEEKLFF. The CDR3 bases are TGTGCCATCAGCACGTCAGCCGGTACCGAAGAAAAACTGTTTTTT.

The chain is built from TRBV11-2 and TRBJ2-1; the D call may be TRBD1 or TRBD2 (5 bases each). This CDR3 contains 16 residues. With 1 base removed from V and 1 base from J, the gap between germline ends came to 11 bases. Germline V gene sequence: CDR1 SGHAT, CDR2 FQNNGV. CDR3 sequence reads: CASSLGRGPSYNEQFF. CDR3 DNA: TGTGCCAGCAGCTTAGGTCGGGGACCTTCCTACAATGAGCAGTTCTTC.

In nucleotides, the CDR3 is TGTGCCAGCAGCCAAGTGGGGGGAGGGGGACTAGCGGGCCAAGAGACCCAGTACTTC. As protein: CASSQVGGGGLAGQETQYF. The chain is built from TRBV4-2 and TRBJ2-5; 12 bases map to TRBD2. Germline V CDR1 and CDR2: LGHNA, YNFKEQ. V lost 1 base, J lost 1 base, and 10 bases stayed unmatched. The CDR3 runs to 19 residues.

The chain employs TRBV5-1 and TRBJ2-1, with D possibly TRBD1 on 6 matching bases. Germline values: CDR1 SGHRS, CDR2 YFSETQ. V was trimmed by 4 bases and J by 15 bases, leaving 14 bases between them. This CDR3 is built from 11 residues. CDR3 in amino acids: CASSQAGEAFF. CDR3 sequence (DNA): TGCGCCAGCAGCCAGGCAGGGGAAGCGTTCTTC.

The rearrangement links TRBV10-3 to TRBJ2-1; 8 positions match TRBD1. The CDR3 totals 15 residues. Germline trimming cut 5 bases from V and 7 bases from J; bases unmatched to any gene: 10. Germline V gene sequence: CDR1 ENHRY, CDR2 SYGVKD. The CDR3 sequence is CAISSSQGAWNEQFF. CDR3 nucleotide sequence: TGTGCCATCAGTTCAAGCCAGGGGGCGTGGAATGAGCAGTTCTTC.

The chain has TRBV7-2 and TRBJ1-4; a possible D gene is TRBD1 (5 bases). Looked up from germline, CDR1 is SGHTA and CDR2 is FQGNSA. The CDR3 totals 13 residues. V was trimmed by 8 bases and J by 8 bases, leaving 15 bases between them. The CDR3 here is CASRRGAHEKLFF. CDR3 coding DNA: TGTGCCAGCCGGAGGGGAGCCCACGAAAAACTGTTTTTT. Together with reference TRBV7-2 and TRBJ1-4, the CDR3 gives the full variable domain: GAGVSQSPSNKVTEKGKDVELRCDPISGHTALYWYRQSLGQGLEFLIYFQGNSAPDKSGLPSDRFSAERTGGSVSTLTIQRTQQEDSAVYLCASRRGAHEKLFFGSGTQLSVL.

For the CDR3, the DNA is TGTGCCTGGACCCCCGGAATCAACATTCAGTACTTC. As protein: CAWTPGINIQYF. This chain joins TRBV30 and TRBJ2-4, with no clear D. The CDR3 consists of 12 residues. CDR1 is GTSNPN and CDR2 is SVGIG in the germline V gene (reference sequence). V was cut by 4 bases and J by 7 bases, with 11 bases left in between.

The chain recombines TRBV7-3 with TRBJ2-7; TRBD2 agrees at 10 bases. The CDR3 contains 13 residues. V lost 2 bases, J lost 7 bases, and 2 bases stayed unmatched. The germline V gene has CDR1 SGHTA and CDR2 FQGTGA. The CDR3 reads CASSLGTSAEQYF. The DNA of the CDR3 is TGTGCCAGCAGCTTAGGGACTAGCGCTGAGCAGTACTTC.

This chain links TRBV5-1 with TRBJ2-3; 8 bases are a match to TRBD1. Germline values: CDR1 SGHRS, CDR2 YFSETQ. The CDR3 loop spans 19 amino acids. Germline trimming cut 2 bases from V and 3 bases from J; bases unmatched to any gene: 17. The CDR3 coding sequence is TGCGCCAGCAGCTTTACAATTCGGACAGGGACACCCCGGACAGATACGCAGTATTTT. The encoded protein is CASSFTIRTGTPRTDTQYF.

This chain connects TRBV7-8 to TRBJ1-5; no definite D call. The CDR3 length is 15 residues. Per the germline V gene, CDR1 is SGHVS and CDR2 is FQNEAQ. Trimming shortened V by 1 base and J by 1 base, and 8 bases separated the two germline ends. CDR3 amino acids: CASSLGWQSNQPQHF. CDR3 DNA: TGTGCCAGCAGCTTAGGGTGGCAGAGCAATCAGCCCCAGCATTTT. Full variable domain (missing parts from reference TRBV7-8 and TRBJ1-5): GAGVSQSPRYKVAKRGQDVALRCDPISGHVSLFWYQQALGQGPEFLTYFQNEAQLDKSGLPSDRFFAERPEGSVSTLKIQRTQQEDSAVYLCASSLGWQSNQPQHFGDGTRLSIL.

This rearrangement joins TRBV6-5 to TRBJ2-7; possible D gene TRBD2, 6 bases. The V gene's germline CDR1 is MNHEY and CDR2 SVGAGI. V lost 2 bases and J lost 6, with 8 bases in between. The CDR3 totals 12 residues. The CDR3 nucleotides are TGTGCCAGCAGTTACAGGGGAGGCGAGCAGTACTTC. Translated, it gives CASSYRGGEQYF.

V usage is TRBV7-7 and J usage is TRBJ2-2; D is undetermined. Germline loops: CDR1 SSHAT, CDR2 FNYEAQ (reference sequence). V was pared by 3 bases and J by 6 bases, with 5 bases between. This CDR3 region has 12 residues. CDR3 coding DNA: TGTGCCAGCAGCTTTAGTGCCGGGGAGCTGTTTTTT. Its protein product is CASSFSAGELFF.

This clone has just a few counts. The chain has TRBV13 and TRBJ1-2; the D gene is possibly TRBD1 (5 bases). The CDR3 has 16 amino acids. Germline V gene lookup returns CDR1 PRHDT and CDR2 FYEKMQ (reference sequence). The V end lost 5 bases, the J end lost 4 bases, and 20 bases lay between the germline ends. CDR3 nucleotides: TGTGCCAGCAGCACAACCGGGACCGGCGAGACCTATGGCTACACCTTC. Encoded protein: CASSTTGTGETYGYTF.

In regard to this clone: One end of the junction varies from germline; a read error may be responsible. This chain joins TRBV27 and TRBJ2-2; 9 nucleotides match TRBD2. CDR1 and CDR2 (germline): MNHEY, SMNVEV (reference sequence). This CDR3 spans 16 amino acids. The CDR3 DNA follows: TGTGCCAGCAGTGTATCGGGACTAGCCTTCGTCGGGGAGCTGTTTTTT. Protein sequence: CASSVSGLAFVGELFF.

This clone was seen only once. This rearrangement joins TRBV19 to TRBJ1-5, with unresolved D. With 6 bases removed from V and 3 bases from J, the gap between germline ends came to 9 bases. The CDR3 is 13 amino acids. From germline, CDR1 is LNHDA and CDR2 SQIVND (reference sequence). CDR3 sequence: CASSVGANQPQHF. The CDR3 DNA follows: TGTGCCAGTAGCGTAGGAGCCAATCAGCCCCAGCATTTT.

This sequence joins TRBV6-1 and TRBJ1-1, with 7 bases aligning to TRBD1. Germline trimming cut 0 bases from V and 7 bases from J; bases unmatched to any gene: 8. Germline CDR1 MNHNS, CDR2 SASEGT. This CDR3 is built from 15 residues. CDR3 residues: CASSEAEGAGSEAFF. The DNA for the CDR3 is TGTGCCAGCAGTGAAGCAGAGGGGGCAGGGAGTGAAGCTTTCTTT.

The rearrangement links TRBV30 to TRBJ2-7, with unresolved D. Looked up from germline, CDR1 is GTSNPN and CDR2 is SVGIG (reference sequence). V dropped 0 bases and J dropped 5 bases, with 8 bases sitting between them. CDR3 length equals 12 residues. The CDR3 region has the DNA TGTGCCTGGAGTGTACGTGTCCACGAGCAGTACTTC. It encodes CAWSVRVHEQYF. Combining the CDR3 with reference TRBV30 and TRBJ2-7 gives the whole variable domain SQTIHQWPATLVQPVGSPLSLECTVEGTSNPNLYWYRQAAGRGLQLLFYSVGIGQISSEVPQNLSASRPQDRQFILSSKKLLLSDSGFYLCAWSVRVHEQYFGPGTRLTVT.

The rearrangement links TRBV6-5 to TRBJ2-3; D assignment may be TRBD1 or TRBD2 (5 bases each). Trimming pared 2 bases from V and 7 bases from J, leaving 16 bases between. This CDR3 comprises 15 residues. Germline-derived CDR1 and CDR2 are MNHEY and SVGAGI. CDR3 in DNA: TGTGCCAGCAGTTACAGTGGGGACCCTGGGTATACGCAGTATTTT. Its protein is CASSYSGDPGYTQYF.

The chain carries TRBV6-1 and TRBJ2-5, with TRBD1 matching over 11 bases. The J segment lost 7 bases and the V segment lost 5 bases, leaving 9 bases of the junction unmatched. Germline-derived CDR1 and CDR2 are MNHNS and SASEGT. This CDR3 has 15 amino acids. DNA of the CDR3: TGTGCCAGCAGTATCGGACAGGGGGCCGGCGGGACCCAGTACTTC. Translation: CASSIGQGAGGTQYF.

The rearrangement joins TRBV5-1 to TRBJ2-5; D is unclear. Trimming cost V 2 bases and J 2 bases, with 10 bases left between them. Germline V gene sequence: CDR1 SGHRS, CDR2 YFSETQ. The CDR3 is 14 amino acids. CDR3 in amino acids: CASSLDPIQETQYF. CDR3 in DNA: TGCGCCAGCAGCTTAGACCCAATTCAAGAGACCCAGTACTTC.

The J gene is TRBJ1-5, the V gene TRBV12-5; perhaps TRBD1 as D (6 bases). From germline, CDR1 is LGHNT and CDR2 FRNRAP. CDR3 length: 15 amino acids. The V end lost 1 base, the J end lost 0 bases, and 7 bases lay between the germline ends. The CDR3 protein is CASGLGRGSNQPQHF. CDR3 nucleotides: TGTGCTAGTGGTTTGGGCAGGGGTAGCAATCAGCCCCAGCATTTT.

This CDR3 is CASSYWISYEQYF. The CDR3, as DNA: TGTGCCAGCAGTTATTGGATTTCCTACGAGCAGTACTTC. The rearrangement joins TRBV6-6 to TRBJ2-7; D gene unclear. CDR3 length equals 13 residues. The V end lost 3 bases, the J end lost 1 base, and 7 bases lay between the germline ends. CDR1 is MNHNY, CDR2 SVGAGI, per germline (reference sequence).

The chain uses TRBV21-1 and TRBJ2-5; the table calls TRBD2, which could not be checked here. TRBV21-1 is designated a pseudogene. The CDR3 loop spans 14 amino acids. This CDR3 is CASSKLGGGETQYF. DNA for the CDR3: TGTGCCAGCAGCAAATTGGGAGGAGGTGAGACCCAGTACTTC.